The clone carrying this T cell receptor (beta chain) was seen repeatedly, ten times or more. Its antigen remains unknown. The record originates from a study of CD8+CD57+ T cells in acquired aplastic anemia. V trimming: 8 bases; J trimming: 1 base; junction bases outside the gene matches: 14. This CDR3 region has 17 residues. CDR1 is MNHNS, CDR2 SASEGT, per germline. Patients sequenced had flow cytometry evidence of CD8+CD57+ cell expansion. Genomic DNA served as template for TCR beta VDJ and CDR3 profiling. MiXCR was run by TCRdb on the reads, yielding one entry per CDR3 protein. The sample shows 150,000 to 200,000 distinct CDR3 sequences, less than 60% of them seen only once. Study results and caveats: Patients had roughly 29 CD8+ CDR3 sequences in common with controls (the shared set).

The receptor comes from a human donor with aplastic anemia. This chain uses TRBV6-1 with TRBJ1-5; 7 nucleotides align to TRBD1. The sample consisted of sorted CD4+, CD8+, or CD8+CD57+ T cells (not recorded which) from PBMCs. CDR3 DNA: TGTGCCAGCCTGAAAGGGGGAGGGGGCGTGAGCAATCAGCCCCAGCATTTT. As protein: CASLKGGGGVSNQPQHF.